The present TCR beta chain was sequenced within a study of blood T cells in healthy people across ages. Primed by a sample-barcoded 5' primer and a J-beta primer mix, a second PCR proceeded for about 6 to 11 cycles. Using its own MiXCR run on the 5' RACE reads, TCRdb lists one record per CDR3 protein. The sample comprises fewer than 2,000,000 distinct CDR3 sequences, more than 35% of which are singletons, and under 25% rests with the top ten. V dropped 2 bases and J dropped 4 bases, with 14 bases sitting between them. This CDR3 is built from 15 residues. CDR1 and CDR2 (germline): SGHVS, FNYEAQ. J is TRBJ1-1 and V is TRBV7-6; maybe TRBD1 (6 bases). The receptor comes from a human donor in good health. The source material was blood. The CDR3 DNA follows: TGTGCCAGCAGCTTATCCCTCAGGGGTTCCACTGAAGCTTTCTTT. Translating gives CASSLSLRGSTEAFF. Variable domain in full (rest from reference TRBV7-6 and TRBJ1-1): GAGVSQSPRYKVTKRGQDVALRCDPISGHVSLYWYRQALGQGPEFLTYFNYEAQQDKSGLPNDRFSAERPEGSISTLTIQRTEQRDSAMYRCASSLSLRGSTEAFFGQGTRLTVV.